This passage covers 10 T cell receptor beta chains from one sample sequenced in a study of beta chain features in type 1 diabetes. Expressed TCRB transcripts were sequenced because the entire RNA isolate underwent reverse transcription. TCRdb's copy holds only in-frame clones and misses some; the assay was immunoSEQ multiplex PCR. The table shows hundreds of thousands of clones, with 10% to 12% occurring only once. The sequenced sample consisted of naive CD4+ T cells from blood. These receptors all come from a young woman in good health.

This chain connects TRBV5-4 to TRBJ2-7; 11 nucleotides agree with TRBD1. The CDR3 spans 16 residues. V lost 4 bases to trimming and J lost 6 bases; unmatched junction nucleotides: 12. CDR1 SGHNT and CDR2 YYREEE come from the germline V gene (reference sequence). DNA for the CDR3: TGTGCCAGCAGCCGCTCCAGGACAGGGGGCCGTGGCGAGCAGTACTTC. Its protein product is CASSRSRTGGRGEQYF.

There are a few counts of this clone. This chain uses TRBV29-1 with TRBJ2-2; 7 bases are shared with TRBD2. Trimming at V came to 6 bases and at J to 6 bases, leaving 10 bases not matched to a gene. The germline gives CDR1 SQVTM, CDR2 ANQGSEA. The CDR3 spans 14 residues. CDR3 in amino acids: CSVSREAFSGELFF. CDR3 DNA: TGCAGCGTGAGCCGGGAGGCGTTTTCCGGGGAGCTGTTTTTT.

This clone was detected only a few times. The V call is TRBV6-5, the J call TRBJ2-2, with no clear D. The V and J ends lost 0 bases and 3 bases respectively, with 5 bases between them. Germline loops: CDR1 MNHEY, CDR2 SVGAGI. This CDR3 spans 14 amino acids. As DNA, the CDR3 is TGTGCCAGCAGTTACTCGAGTCACACCGGGGAGCTGTTTTTT. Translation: CASSYSSHTGELFF.

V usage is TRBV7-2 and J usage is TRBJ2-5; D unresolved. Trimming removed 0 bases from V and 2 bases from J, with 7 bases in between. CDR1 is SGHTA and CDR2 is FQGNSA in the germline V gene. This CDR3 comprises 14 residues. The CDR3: CASSLARLQETQYF. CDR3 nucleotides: TGTGCCAGCAGCTTAGCGCGGCTACAAGAGACCCAGTACTTC.

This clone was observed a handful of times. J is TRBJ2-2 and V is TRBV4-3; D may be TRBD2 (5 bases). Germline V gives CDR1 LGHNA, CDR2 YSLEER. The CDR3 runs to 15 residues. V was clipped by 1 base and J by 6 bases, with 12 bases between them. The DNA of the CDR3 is TGCGCCAGCAGCCAAGTTGCAGGAGCGGCCGGGGAGCTGTTTTTT. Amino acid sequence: CASSQVAGAAGELFF.

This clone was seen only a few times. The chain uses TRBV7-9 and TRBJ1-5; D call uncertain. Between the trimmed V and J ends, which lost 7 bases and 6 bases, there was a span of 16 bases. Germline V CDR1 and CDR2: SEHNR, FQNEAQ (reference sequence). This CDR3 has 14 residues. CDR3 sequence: CASMRAGVGQPQHF. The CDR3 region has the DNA TGTGCCAGCATGAGGGCTGGCGTGGGTCAGCCCCAGCATTTT.

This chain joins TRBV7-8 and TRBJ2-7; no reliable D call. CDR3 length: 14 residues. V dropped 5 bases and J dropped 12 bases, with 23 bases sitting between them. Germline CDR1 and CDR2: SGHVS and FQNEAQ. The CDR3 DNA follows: TGTGCCAGCAGCGAAGAGAAAAATTGGGCTAGGCGGTACGTC. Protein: CASSEEKNWARRYV.

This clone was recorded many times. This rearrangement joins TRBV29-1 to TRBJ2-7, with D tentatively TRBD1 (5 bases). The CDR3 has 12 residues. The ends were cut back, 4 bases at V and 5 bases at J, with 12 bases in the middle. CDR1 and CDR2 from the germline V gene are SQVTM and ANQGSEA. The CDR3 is CSVAPGKDEQYF. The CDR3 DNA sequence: TGCAGCGTTGCCCCAGGGAAGGACGAGCAGTACTTC.

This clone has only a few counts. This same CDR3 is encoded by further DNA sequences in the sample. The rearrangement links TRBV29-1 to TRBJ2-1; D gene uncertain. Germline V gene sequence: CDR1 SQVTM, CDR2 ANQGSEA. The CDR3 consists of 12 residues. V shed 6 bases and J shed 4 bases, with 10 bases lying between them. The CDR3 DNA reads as TGCAGCGTCTCACGTTCGTACAATGAGCAGTTCTTC. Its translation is CSVSRSYNEQFF.

CDR3 nucleotide sequence: TGTGCCAGCAGCTTAGTCTTGGGCAGGGGGCCCAATGAGCAGTTCTTC. Translated: CASSLVLGRGPNEQFF. V and J are TRBV11-2 and TRBJ2-1; 8 bases align to TRBD1. In germline, CDR1 is SGHAT, CDR2 FQNNGV. The V gene end was trimmed by 1 base and the J gene end by 6 bases; junction bases not matched to a gene: 8. The CDR3 length is 16 residues.